A single sample gave rise to the 20 T cell receptor beta chains below, sequenced in a study of cytotoxic CD8 clonotypes in ibrutinib-treated CLL. The assay was immunoSEQ multiplex PCR, and TCRdb's table has in-frame clones only and misses some. Found here are fewer than 35,000 clones, roughly 85% of them singletons; the top ten hold 8%. Sequencing was performed on PBMCs, taken after 24 months of ibrutinib treatment. The receptors come from a human donor with chronic lymphocytic leukemia.

This rearrangement joins TRBV9 to TRBJ1-3; D gene ambiguous. Germline V gene lookup returns CDR1 SGDLS and CDR2 YYNGEE. This CDR3 comprises 14 residues. The V end was cut by 0 bases, the J end by 6 bases, with 10 bases between. CDR3 DNA sequence: TGTGCCAGCAGCGTAGGGGCAGGAGTAAACACCATATATTTT. Encoded protein: CASSVGAGVNTIYF.

The rearrangement uses TRBV7-9 and TRBJ2-7; TRBD2 is a possible D gene (6 bases). V lost 5 bases to trimming and J lost 0 bases, with 14 bases between them. Germline CDR1 reads SEHNR; CDR2 reads FQNEAQ (reference sequence). The CDR3 runs to 15 residues. CDR3 in amino acids: CASSGRSTVSYEQYF. DNA for the CDR3: TGTGCCAGCAGCGGGAGGTCTACGGTCTCCTACGAGCAGTACTTC. Full variable domain (missing parts from reference TRBV7-9 and TRBJ2-7): DTGVSQNPRHKITKRGQNVTFRCDPISEHNRLYWYRQTLGQGPEFLTYFQNEAQLEKSRLLSDRFSAERPKGSFSTLEIQRTEQGDSAMYLCASSGRSTVSYEQYFGPGTRLTVT.

The gene calls are TRBV12-2 and TRBJ2-3; the DNA was not used to check the table's D call, TRBD2. TRBV12-2 is designated a pseudogene. The CDR3 loop spans 17 amino acids. The CDR3 reads CASRVGRERGGPNTQYF. CDR3 bases: TGTGCAAGTCGCGTAGGGCGCGAACGGGGGGGGCCTAATACGCAGTATTTT.

The chain recombines TRBV7-9 with TRBJ1-1; D ambiguous. Trimming cost V 4 bases and J 0 bases, with 18 bases left between them. The CDR3 consists of 17 residues. Germline lookup yields CDR1 SEHNR and CDR2 FQNEAQ (reference sequence). In nucleotides, the CDR3 is TGTGCCAGCAGCTGGTTGGGGTCGAGAGGGATGAACACTGAAGCTTTCTTT. Its protein is CASSWLGSRGMNTEAFF.

The CDR3 loop is CSVGARTGVVETQYF. The CDR3 bases are TGCAGCGTGGGGGCCCGGACCGGGGTAGTAGAGACCCAGTACTTC. The chain couples TRBV29-1 to TRBJ2-5, with D possibly being TRBD1 (6 bases). This CDR3 comprises 15 residues. The germline CDR1 and CDR2 sequences are SQVTM and ANQGSEA. Trimming cost V 6 bases and J 4 bases, with 21 bases left between them.

This clone was found once. V gene TRBV28 combines with J gene TRBJ2-3, with D hard to call. This CDR3 has 11 amino acids. Germline CDR1 reads MDHEN; CDR2 reads SYDVKM. V lost 4 bases to trimming and J lost 8 bases, with 7 bases between them. CDR3 residues: CASSSPRTQYF. CDR3 nucleotide sequence: TGTGCCAGCAGTTCCCCCCGTACGCAGTATTTT.

The genes are TRBV19 and TRBJ1-5, with TRBD1 identical over 7 bases. This CDR3 has 16 amino acids. CDR1 is LNHDA, CDR2 SQIVND, per germline (reference sequence). V dropped 7 bases and J dropped 5; count of bases not matched to a gene: 14. CDR3 residues: CASTSAARGRDQPQHF. The CDR3 DNA reads TGTGCCAGTACCTCGGCAGCCAGGGGGAGGGATCAGCCCCAGCATTTT.

This chain joins TRBV20-1 and TRBJ2-7, with D perhaps TRBD1 (5 bases). With 5 bases removed from V and 6 bases from J, the gap between germline ends came to 11 bases. The CDR3 has 11 residues. Looked up from germline, CDR1 is DFQATT and CDR2 is SNEGSKA (reference sequence). The CDR3 DNA follows: TGCAGTGCTGCAAGGGGTGGCGAGCAGTACTTC. Protein product: CSAARGGEQYF.

The rearrangement uses TRBV9 and TRBJ2-3; either TRBD1 or TRBD2 may fit D (6 bases each). The germline gives CDR1 SGDLS, CDR2 YYNGEE. V dropped 0 bases and J dropped 0 bases, with 14 bases sitting between them. The CDR3 sequence is 17 residues long. The CDR3: CASSVAPGGHSTDTQYF. The CDR3 nucleotides are TGTGCCAGCAGCGTAGCTCCCGGGGGACACAGCACAGATACGCAGTATTTT.

This rearrangement joins TRBV4-2 to TRBJ2-5, with 7 bases identical to TRBD2. The V gene's germline CDR1 is LGHNA and CDR2 YNFKEQ. The length of the CDR3 is 15 residues. Trimming cost V 0 bases and J 7 bases; bases outside gene matches: 8. The CDR3 DNA reads TGTGCCAGCAGCCAAGAAGCGAGCGGGGACGTGACCCAGTACTTC. Translated, it gives CASSQEASGDVTQYF.

The chain carries TRBV7-2 and TRBJ1-6; D remains unclear. This CDR3 has 17 residues. V was shortened by 4 bases and J by 7 bases, with 20 bases between the two germline ends. Germline CDR1 is SGHTA and CDR2 is FQGNSA. This CDR3 is CASSSNLIPGRNSPLHF. CDR3 coding DNA: TGTGCCAGCAGCTCAAACCTAATACCGGGCCGCAATTCACCCCTCCACTTT.

V is TRBV5-1 and J is TRBJ2-7; D is possibly TRBD2 (7 bases). The germline gives CDR1 SGHRS, CDR2 YFSETQ. The V end was cut by 4 bases, the J end by 1 base, with 18 bases between. This CDR3 is built from 16 residues. The CDR3 reads CASSLTRGQGSYEQYF. CDR3 nucleotides: TGCGCCAGCAGCCTGACGCGGGGGCAGGGTTCCTACGAGCAGTACTTC. Full variable domain (outside the CDR3, taken from reference TRBV5-1 and TRBJ2-7): KAGVTQTPRYLIKTRGQQVTLSCSPISGHRSVSWYQQTPGQGLQFLFEYFSETQRNKGNFPGRFSGRQFSNSRSEMNVSTLELGDSALYLCASSLTRGQGSYEQYFGPGTRLTVT.

This clone was detected only a few times. The junction differs from germline at one of its ends, possibly a read error. The genes are TRBV20-1 and TRBJ2-2, with D uncertain. CDR3 size: 8 residues. Germline values: CDR1 DFQATT, CDR2 SNEGSKA (reference sequence). The CDR3 is CMAGELFF. CDR3 DNA sequence: TGTATGGCCGGGGAGCTGTTTTTT.

This sequence joins TRBV7-3 and TRBJ2-2; no reliable D call. This CDR3 is 14 amino acids long. In germline, CDR1 is SGHTA, CDR2 FQGTGA. V dropped 0 bases and J dropped 2 bases, with 4 bases sitting between them. CDR3 protein: CASSLTGNTGELFF. The DNA of the CDR3 is TGTGCCAGCAGCTTAACCGGAAACACCGGGGAGCTGTTTTTT. Variable domain in full (rest from reference TRBV7-3 and TRBJ2-2): GAGVSQTPSNKVTEKGKYVELRCDPISGHTALYWYRQSLGQGPEFLIYFQGTGAADDSGLPNDRFFAVRPEGSVSTLKIQRTERGDSAVYLCASSLTGNTGELFFGEGSRLTVL.

The genes are TRBV5-1 and TRBJ2-1, with 9 bases matching TRBD2. There are 15 residues in the CDR3. Germline assignment: CDR1 SGHRS and CDR2 YFSETQ. The V gene end was trimmed by 0 bases and the J gene end by 4 bases; junction bases not matched to a gene: 2. The CDR3, as DNA: TGCGCCAGCAGCTTGGGACTAGCGGATTACAATGAGCAGTTCTTC. Translated, it gives CASSLGLADYNEQFF.

This clone has just a few counts. Distinct nucleotide sequences in the sample also encode this CDR3. The chain combines TRBV11-2 with TRBJ1-2; D gene ambiguous. CDR1 SGHAT and CDR2 FQNNGV come from the germline V gene. CDR3 length: 13 amino acids. Trimming removed 1 base at V and 1 base at J, with 4 bases between. This chain's CDR3 is CASSLGGNYGYTF. The CDR3 DNA is TGTGCCAGCAGCTTAGGGGGTAACTATGGCTACACCTTC.

This clone was detected once. The gene calls are TRBV6-5 and TRBJ2-7, with D perhaps matching TRBD1 (6 bases). Trimming cost V 5 bases and J 2 bases, with 10 bases left between them. From germline, CDR1 is MNHEY and CDR2 SVGAGI. This CDR3 spans 13 amino acids. This CDR3 reads CASSRGTTYEQYF. CDR3 DNA: TGTGCCAGCAGTCGAGGGACAACCTACGAGCAGTACTTC.

The V and J genes are TRBV14 and TRBJ2-2; D unresolved. Trimming took off 2 bases at V and 6 bases at J, with 7 bases between the two ends. CDR3 length equals 13 residues. Germline assignment: CDR1 SGHDN and CDR2 FVKESK. The CDR3 spells CASSQRQAGELFF. DNA for the CDR3: TGTGCCAGCAGCCAACGGCAGGCCGGGGAGCTGTTTTTT.

This rearrangement joins TRBV19 to TRBJ2-7; 8 positions agree with TRBD2. The CDR3 loop spans 14 amino acids. Germline values: CDR1 LNHDA, CDR2 SQIVND (reference sequence). V was pared by 8 bases and J by 1 base, with 7 bases of the junction left unmatched. The DNA for the CDR3 is TGTGCCAGTCAACTAGCGGCTGATTCCTACGAGCAGTACTTC. Amino acid sequence: CASQLAADSYEQYF.

V and J are TRBV19 and TRBJ2-1, with 9 bases aligning to TRBD1. The germline V gene has CDR1 LNHDA and CDR2 SQIVND (reference sequence). The CDR3 is made up of 15 amino acids. V gave up 1 base and J gave up 8 bases; unmatched junction bases: 6. CDR3 nucleotides: TGTGCCAGTAGTATAGGGGACAGGGAAGTCGATGAGCAGTTCTTC. Its protein product is CASSIGDREVDEQFF.